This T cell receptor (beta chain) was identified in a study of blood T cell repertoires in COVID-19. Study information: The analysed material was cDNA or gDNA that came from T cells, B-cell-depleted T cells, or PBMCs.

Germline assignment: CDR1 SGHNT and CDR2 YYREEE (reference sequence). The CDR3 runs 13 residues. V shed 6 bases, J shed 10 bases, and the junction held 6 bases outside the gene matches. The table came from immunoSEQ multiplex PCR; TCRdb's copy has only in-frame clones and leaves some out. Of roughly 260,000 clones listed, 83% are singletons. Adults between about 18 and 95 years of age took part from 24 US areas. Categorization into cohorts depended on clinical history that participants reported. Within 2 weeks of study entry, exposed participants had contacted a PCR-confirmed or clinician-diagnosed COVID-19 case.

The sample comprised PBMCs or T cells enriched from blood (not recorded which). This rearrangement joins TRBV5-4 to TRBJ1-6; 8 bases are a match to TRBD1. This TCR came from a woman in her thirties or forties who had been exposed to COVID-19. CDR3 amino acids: CASTPAGGSPLHF. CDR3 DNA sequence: TGTGCCAGCACGCCGGCAGGGGGCTCACCCCTCCACTTT. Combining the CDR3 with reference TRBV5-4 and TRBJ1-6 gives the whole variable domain ETGVTQSPTHLIKTRGQQVTLRCSSQSGHNTVSWYQQALGQGPQFIFQYYREEENGRGNFPPRFSGLQFPNYSSELNVNALELDDSALYLCASTPAGGSPLHFGNGTRLTVT.